A selection of T cell receptor beta chains follows, all from one sample in a study of cytomegalovirus exposure and HLA in healthy donors. The method was immunoSEQ multiplex PCR; TCRdb's version includes in-frame clones alone and lacks a portion of them. The table lists roughly 130,000 clones, just under 75% of them singletons. Sequencing was done on a sample of PBMCs. These receptors were taken from a man aged 40-49 years in good health and CMV-seropositive. CDR3s include the opening cysteine and the closing phenylalanine or tryptophan. A D gene is named only where the DNA matches it firmly. Size is stated for part of the rows, as once, few or many counts, or as a class when the clone is expanded.

TRBV2	-	-	TRBJ1-5	CASSDVGFDSNQPQHF	TGTGCCAGCAGTGATGTCGGGTTTGATAGCAATCAGCCCCAGCATTTT
TRBV30	-	-	TRBJ1-1	CAWIQGGAFF	TGTGCCTGGATTCAGGGAGGAGCTTTCTTT
TRBV7-7	-	-	TRBJ2-1	CASSLEQGRDEQFF	TGTGCCAGCAGCTTAGAGCAGGGGAGAGATGAGCAGTTCTTC
TRBV2	-	-	TRBJ1-1	CASSEPNMNTEAFF	TGTGCCAGCAGTGAACCGAACATGAACACTGAAGCTTTCTTT
TRBV11-2	-	TRBD1	TRBJ1-5	CASSRQGPNQPQHF	TGTGCCAGCAGCCGACAGGGGCCTAATCAGCCCCAGCATTTT
TRBV7-9	-	-	TRBJ2-7	CASSLGSGTSRLGQYF	TGTGCCAGCAGCTTAGGCTCCGGGACATCGAGGCTGGGGCAGTACTTC
TRBV5-4	once	TRBD1	TRBJ2-7	CAAARDRGPEQYF	TGTGCCGCGGCCCGGGACAGGGGTCCCGAGCAGTACTTC
TRBV5-4	few	TRBD1	TRBJ1-1	CASRQYRGAEAFF	TGTGCCAGCAGACAGTACAGGGGCGCTGAAGCTTTCTTT
TRBV6-5	once	-	TRBJ2-7	CASSPTGTTYEQYF	TGTGCCAGCAGTCCAACCGGGACAACCTACGAGCAGTACTTC
TRBV5-4	-	-	TRBJ2-5	CASSLVEETQYF	TGTGCCAGCAGCTTGGTAGAAGAGACCCAGTACTTC
TRBV28	-	TRBD1	TRBJ2-1	CASSSTDRGVRNEQFF	TGTGCCAGCAGTTCGACAGACAGGGGGGTTCGCAATGAGCAGTTCTTC
TRBV7-8	-	-	TRBJ2-3	CASSFQGGNTDTQYF	TGTGCCAGCAGCTTTCAGGGGGGAAACACAGATACGCAGTATTTT
TRBV7-9	-	-	TRBJ2-3	CASSLGSYTDTQYF	TGTGCCAGCAGCCTTGGTAGCTACACAGATACGCAGTATTTT
TRBV5-4	-	-	TRBJ1-3	CASSLRLTGSSGNTIYF	TGTGCCAGCAGCTTGAGACTCACGGGAAGCTCTGGAAACACCATATATTTT
TRBV9	-	-	TRBJ1-5	CASSAGQRNQPQHF	TGTGCCAGCAGCGCAGGACAGCGCAATCAGCCCCAGCATTTT
TRBV10-1	-	-	TRBJ1-1	CASREEGANEAFF	TGCGCCAGCAGGGAGGAAGGGGCGAATGAAGCTTTCTTT
TRBV15	-	TRBD2	TRBJ2-2	CATSRDRTSGTGVGTGELFF	TGTGCCACCAGCAGAGATCGAACTAGCGGGACTGGGGTGGGCACCGGGGAGCTGTTTTTT
TRBV18	-	TRBD1	TRBJ2-7	CASSPGQGFPYEQYF	TGTGCCAGCTCACCCGGACAGGGGTTCCCCTACGAGCAGTACTTC
TRBV9	-	TRBD1	TRBJ2-7	CASSVGDRPSYEQYF	TGTGCCAGCAGCGTGGGGGACAGGCCCTCCTACGAGCAGTACTTC
TRBV5-1	-	TRBD1	TRBJ1-1	CASSLGMTGKIGTEAFF	TGCGCCAGCAGCTTGGGGATGACAGGGAAGATCGGGACTGAAGCTTTCTTT
TRBV4-1	-	TRBD1	TRBJ1-1	CASSEQGQGGTEAFF	TGCGCCAGCAGCGAACAGGGACAGGGTGGCACTGAAGCTTTCTTT
TRBV28	-	-	TRBJ1-2	CASSESGAVGYGYTF	TGTGCCAGCAGCGAGTCAGGGGCTGTTGGGTATGGCTACACCTTC
TRBV6-1	once	TRBD1	TRBJ2-1	CASSSGTVYNEQFF	TGTGCCAGCAGCTCCGGGACAGTTTACAATGAGCAGTTCTTC
TRBV30	-	-	TRBJ2-7	CAWSLRGSGYEQYF	TGTGCCTGGAGCTTAAGAGGTAGCGGCTACGAGCAGTACTTC
TRBV28	-	-	TRBJ1-1	CASSSGGGGTEAFF	TGTGCCAGCAGTTCTGGGGGAGGGGGCACTGAAGCTTTCTTT
TRBV10-3	-	-	TRBJ1-1	CASSYGRAVNTEAFF	TGTGCCAGCAGTTACGGCAGGGCCGTGAACACTGAAGCTTTCTTT
TRBV19	once	-	TRBJ2-1	CASSVAVGGPRSEQFF	TGTGCCAGTAGTGTGGCAGTTGGGGGCCCACGCTCTGAGCAGTTCTTC
TRBV2	-	TRBD1	TRBJ1-2	CASSSDRGSAFDGYTF	TGTGCCAGCAGCTCGGACAGGGGTTCTGCGTTTGATGGCTACACCTTC
TRBV7-8	-	TRBD2	TRBJ2-7	CASSSLAGGPGEQYF	TGTGCCAGCAGCTCCTTAGCGGGGGGGCCGGGCGAGCAGTACTTC
TRBV27	-	-	TRBJ2-1	CASSLSHWSSYNEQFF	TGTGCCAGCAGTTTATCCCACTGGAGCTCCTACAATGAGCAGTTCTTC
TRBV7-8	-	-	TRBJ2-4	CASSPDSGAKNIQYF	TGTGCCAGCAGCCCTGACAGCGGGGCCAAAAACATTCAGTACTTC
TRBV6-1	few	TRBD1	TRBJ1-2	CATRVPGQTFYGYTF	TGTGCCACCCGGGTTCCGGGACAGACCTTCTATGGCTACACCTTC
TRBV6-4	-	-	TRBJ2-5	CAGEQGNSGQETQYF	TGTGCCGGAGAACAGGGAAACTCTGGCCAAGAGACCCAGTACTTC
TRBV5-1	-	TRBD1	TRBJ2-5	CASSWGTGLDQETQYF	TGCGCCAGCAGCTGGGGGACAGGGTTGGACCAAGAGACCCAGTACTTC
TRBV6-4	-	-	TRBJ1-6	CASSRERDANSPLHF	TGTGCCAGCAGCAGAGAGCGGGACGCGAATTCACCCCTCCACTTT
TRBV18	-	-	TRBJ1-6	CASSPGVDNSPLHF	TGTGCCAGCTCACCCGGGGTTGACAATTCACCCCTCCACTTT
TRBV6-4	-	TRBD1	TRBJ1-1	CASSDRANTEAFF	TGTGCCAGCTCGGACAGGGCGAACACTGAAGCTTTCTTT
TRBV7-8	once	-	TRBJ2-7	CASSLGVAVYEQYF	TGTGCCAGCAGCTTAGGAGTAGCAGTCTACGAGCAGTACTTC
TRBV28	-	TRBD1	TRBJ1-5	CASRLGQGYQPQHF	TGTGCCAGCAGACTCGGACAGGGATATCAGCCCCAGCATTTT
TRBV10-3	once	TRBD1	TRBJ1-1	CAISDPGQTNTEAFF	TGTGCCATCAGTGACCCGGGACAGACGAACACTGAAGCTTTCTTT
TRBV6-5	few	TRBD2	TRBJ2-5	CASSYLGLAGQETQYF	TGTGCCAGCAGTTACCTGGGACTAGCGGGACAAGAGACCCAGTACTTC
TRBV7-2	-	TRBD2	TRBJ2-3	CASSRGSGGSSTDTQYF	TGTGCCAGCAGCCGAGGTAGCGGGGGATCGAGCACAGATACGCAGTATTTT
TRBV9	-	-	TRBJ2-1	CASSVETGAGEPNEQFF	TGTGCCAGCAGCGTAGAGACGGGGGCGGGAGAACCCAATGAGCAGTTCTTC
TRBV7-9	few	TRBD1	TRBJ2-1	CASSLVRQGSIYNEQFF	TGTGCCAGCAGCTTAGTGCGACAGGGGTCTATCTACAATGAGCAGTTCTTC
TRBV30	-	-	TRBJ1-1	CAWSGGQHTEAFF	TGTGCCTGGAGTGGAGGACAGCACACTGAAGCTTTCTTT
TRBV5-1	-	TRBD1	TRBJ1-6	CASSLVQGNSPLHF	TGCGCCAGCAGCTTGGTACAGGGGAATTCACCCCTCCACTTT
TRBV5-4	-	TRBD1	TRBJ2-5	CASSFNRGQETQYF	TGTGCCAGCAGCTTTAACAGGGGACAAGAGACCCAGTACTTC
TRBV5-1	few	TRBD1	TRBJ1-1	CASSLAGTGGNTEAFF	TGCGCCAGCAGCTTGGCCGGGACAGGGGGGAACACTGAAGCTTTCTTT
TRBV10-1	-	TRBD1	TRBJ2-1	CASSVSIGQGDNEQFF	TGCGCCAGCAGTGTATCGATAGGACAGGGCGACAATGAGCAGTTCTTC
TRBV6-1	-	TRBD1	TRBJ1-5	CASETAGGRQPQHF	TGTGCCAGCGAGACGGCAGGGGGCCGTCAGCCCCAGCATTTT
TRBV19	-	-	TRBJ2-1	CASSIWPAEIYNEQFF	TGTGCCAGTAGTATATGGCCAGCGGAGATCTACAATGAGCAGTTCTTC
TRBV13	few	-	TRBJ2-7	CASSSRDISYEQYF	TGTGCCAGCAGCTCCCGGGACATTTCCTACGAGCAGTACTTC
TRBV2	-	TRBD1	TRBJ1-2	CASRPGQGAGGYTF	TGTGCCAGCAGACCGGGACAGGGGGCGGGTGGCTACACCTTC
TRBV5-5	few	-	TRBJ2-1	CASSLAGFNEQFF	TGTGCCAGCAGCTTGGCAGGGTTTAATGAGCAGTTCTTC
TRBV6-5	few	-	TRBJ1-1	CASRQTGEAFF	TGTGCCAGCAGGCAGACAGGTGAAGCTTTCTTT